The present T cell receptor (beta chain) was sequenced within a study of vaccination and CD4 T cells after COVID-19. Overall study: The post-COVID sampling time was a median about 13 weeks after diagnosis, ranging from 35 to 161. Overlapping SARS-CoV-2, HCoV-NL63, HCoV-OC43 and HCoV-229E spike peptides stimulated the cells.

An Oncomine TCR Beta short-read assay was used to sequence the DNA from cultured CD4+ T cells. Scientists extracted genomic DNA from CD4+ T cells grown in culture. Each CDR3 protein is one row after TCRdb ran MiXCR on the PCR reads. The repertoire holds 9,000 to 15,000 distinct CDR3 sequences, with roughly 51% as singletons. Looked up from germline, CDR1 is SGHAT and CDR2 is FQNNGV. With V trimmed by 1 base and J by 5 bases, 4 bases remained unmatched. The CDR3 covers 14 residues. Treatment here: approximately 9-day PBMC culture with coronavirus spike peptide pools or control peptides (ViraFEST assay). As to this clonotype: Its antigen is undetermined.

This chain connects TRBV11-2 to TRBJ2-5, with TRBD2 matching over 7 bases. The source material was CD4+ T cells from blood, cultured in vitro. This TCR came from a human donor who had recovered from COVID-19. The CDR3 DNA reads TGTGCCAGCAGCTTAGGGGGGGGGGGGGAGACCCAGTACTTC. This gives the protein CASSLGGGGETQYF.